The clone carrying this T cell receptor (beta chain) was seen ten or more times. Profiling of TCR beta VDJ combinations and CDR3 sequences used genomic DNA as template. TCRdb processed the reads anew with MiXCR; each CDR3 protein has one entry. The sample consists of about 180,000 distinct CDR3 sequences, 46% of them appearing once. V was cut by 2 bases and J by 1 base, with 9 bases left in between. The CDR3 contains 14 residues. Germline V gene lookup returns CDR1 SGHRS and CDR2 YFSETQ. This record comes from a study of CD8+CD57+ T cells in acquired aplastic anemia. About the research overall: CD4+ cell libraries from healthy donors averaged around 11 million reads.

The sequenced sample was sorted CD4+, CD8+, or CD8+CD57+ T cells (not recorded which) from PBMCs. The sequence was obtained from a human donor in good health. The chain links TRBV5-1 to TRBJ1-1; D is ambiguous. Here the CDR3 reads CASSFHSENTEAFF. Here the CDR3 DNA reads TGCGCCAGCAGCTTCCACAGTGAGAACACTGAAGCTTTCTTT.